This T cell receptor beta chain was recorded in a study of cytomegalovirus exposure and HLA in healthy donors. General observations from the study: Three CMV-associated chains proved CMV antigen-specific in vitro. Overall, some 160 TCR beta chains were annotated as cytomegalovirus-associated. The tendency of first-cohort TCR clusters to co-occur in the roughly 110 validation repertoires emerged from a later analysis.

As regards this clone: As yet, its antigen is unknown.

This CDR3 has 14 amino acids. Donors were drawn from the approximately 120-subject validation cohort, separate from the approximately 680-subject first cohort. Generated by immunoSEQ multiplex PCR, the TCRdb table keeps only in-frame clones and is missing some. The sample holds 180,000 or so clones, approximately 89% seen once. V and J are TRBV21-1 and TRBJ1-5. TRBV21-1 is a documented pseudogene. The specimen sequenced was PBMCs. The TCR originated in a man younger than 45 in good health and CMV-seropositive. For the CDR3, the DNA is TGTGCCAGCCGTAAGCCGGGGAAGAATCAGCCCCAGCATTTT. As protein: CASRKPGKNQPQHF.